One sample yielded the 4 T cell receptor beta chains listed below, sequenced in a study of T cell responses to AZD1222 COVID-19 vaccine. Produced via immunoSEQ multiplex PCR; TCRdb's table is partial and in-frame only. The repertoire holds approximately 84,000 clones, with 89% as singletons. The sample here was peripheral blood, taken on day 0 of AZD1222 vaccination. All receptors come from an adult in good health.

This chain joins TRBV19 and TRBJ2-7; no clear D gene. Germline CDR1 is LNHDA and CDR2 is SQIVND (reference sequence). The CDR3 length is 15 residues. V lost 3 bases and J lost 3, with 15 bases in between. CDR3 amino acids: CASSMRLSRNYEQYF. Written as DNA, the CDR3 is TGTGCCAGTAGTATGCGGCTATCGAGAAACTACGAGCAGTACTTC.

CDR3 DNA sequence: TGCGCCAGCAGTGAGTCGGAGGGAAACACCATATATTTT. Its translation: CASSESEGNTIYF. This chain links TRBV10-2 with TRBJ1-3, with unresolved D. CDR1 WSHSY and CDR2 SAAADI come from the germline V gene. The ends were cut back, 0 bases at V and 4 bases at J, with 4 bases in the middle. The CDR3 is 13 amino acids.

The rearrangement uses TRBV11-2 and TRBJ2-1, with D possibly TRBD1 on 5 matching bases. The CDR3 is 15 amino acids. With 1 base removed from V and 2 bases from J, the gap between germline ends came to 9 bases. Germline V gives CDR1 SGHAT, CDR2 FQNNGV. DNA of the CDR3: TGTGCCAGCAGCTTAGGACAGCCGGCCTACAATGAGCAGTTCTTC. This sequence encodes CASSLGQPAYNEQFF.

The V gene is TRBV18, the J gene TRBJ1-1, with D possibly being TRBD1 (6 bases). Germline values: CDR1 KGHSH, CDR2 LQKENI. The CDR3 has 15 amino acids. Trimming removed 3 bases from V and 1 base from J, with 12 bases in between. CDR3 in DNA: TGTGCCAGCTCACCGTTGGACAGCAGGAACACTGAAGCTTTCTTT. It translates to CASSPLDSRNTEAFF.